This T cell receptor beta chain emerged from a study of T cell changes during pregnancy in multiple sclerosis. Trimming stripped 6 bases from V and 7 bases from J, with 13 bases between. CDR1 MDHEN and CDR2 SYDVKM come from the germline V gene. This CDR3 region has 12 residues. Repertoires were generated with immunoSEQ multiplex PCR, while TCRdb's copy carries only in-frame clones and drops some. Of some 30,000 clones listed, approximately 90% are singletons. Material: CD8+ T cells from peripheral blood mononuclear cells, obtained after pregnancy. The chain uses TRBV28 and TRBJ2-7; tentatively, D is TRBD2 (6 bases). This TCR derives from a female donor with multiple sclerosis, enrolled in a pregnancy study. The CDR3 here is CASSPARGEQYF. DNA for the CDR3: TGTGCCAGCAGCCCCGCACGGGGGGAGCAGTACTTC.